The present TCR beta chain was sequenced within a study of STAT5B mutations in CD4+ large granular lymphocyte leukemia. Study-wide background: Healthy donors showed HLA-associated enrichment of the CDR3 'QG' motif. Study observations and caveats: Patient CD4-sorted repertoires stayed more clonal than healthy ones after leukemic-clone removal. Top patient clones used TRBV06 genes more often: 8/27 versus 2/35 in controls.

Buffy coats from healthy blood donors served as controls. Sequencing used immunoSEQ multiplex PCR; TCRdb keeps in-frame clones, though not all of them. The sample consists of more than 30,000 clones, roughly nine tenths of them appearing once. This clone was observed once. Antigen: not known. Deletions cut 3 bases from V and 2 bases from J, with 15 bases between. This CDR3 has 16 amino acids. Per the germline V gene, CDR1 is SGHVS and CDR2 is FNYEAQ. The sequenced sample consisted of CD4+ T cells from blood buffy coats. The sequence derives from a human donor in good health. The chain combines TRBV7-6 with TRBJ2-3; D gene ambiguous. CDR3 region: CASSFNPNPDTDTQYF. The CDR3, as DNA: TGTGCCAGCAGCTTTAACCCGAACCCCGACACAGATACGCAGTATTTT.